These T cell receptor beta chains were read from a single sample in a study of CD8 T cells in Susac syndrome. TCRdb itself ran the immunoSEQ multiplex PCR reads through MiXCR, one entry per CDR3 protein. The data hold under 95,000 distinct CDR3 sequences, with roughly 94% observed a single time. What was sequenced was CD4+ T cells from PBMCs. The receptor set was obtained from a human donor with Susac syndrome. Each CDR3 is given with its conserved first and last residue. Fields, in order: J gene, V gene, clone size, D gene, CDR3 DNA, CDR3 protein. D genes are given only for firm matches. Size is omitted from some rows. Given values are once, few, many or a class for expanded clones.

J: TRBJ2-7; V: TRBV12-3/TRBV12-4; size: -; D: -; DNA: TGTGCCAGCAGTCTAGGTCCGGGTAACTACGAGCAGTACTTC; CDR3: CASSLGPGNYEQYF
J: TRBJ1-2; V: TRBV6-5; size: -; D: -; DNA: TGTGCCAGTGGTAATGGCCCACGGTATGGCTACACCTTC; CDR3: CASGNGPRYGYTF
J: TRBJ2-3; V: TRBV6-4; size: -; D: -; DNA: TGTGCCAGAACGGATTTCGAGGATACGCAGTATTTT; CDR3: CARTDFEDTQYF
J: TRBJ1-2; V: TRBV29-1; size: once; D: -; DNA: TGCAGCGTTGAGAAAGGGGGATCTGGCTACACCTTC; CDR3: CSVEKGGSGYTF
J: TRBJ2-3; V: TRBV20-1; size: once; D: -; DNA: TGCAGTGCTAGAGGAGAAAGTGGCACAGATACGCAGTATTTT; CDR3: CSARGESGTDTQYF
J: TRBJ1-2; V: TRBV30; size: -; D: -; DNA: TGTGCCTGGAGTGTACCTATCCGGACAGCGACCGTTTATGGCTACACCTTC; CDR3: CAWSVPIRTATVYGYTF
J: TRBJ1-2; V: TRBV7-8; size: -; D: -; DNA: TGTGCCAGCAGCGCGGTTGGAGGGCAAGGGAGCTATGGCTACACCTTC; CDR3: CASSAVGGQGSYGYTF
J: TRBJ1-2; V: TRBV6-1; size: -; D: -; DNA: TGTGCCAGCAGTGAAAGTTTGAGTACAGGAGGAGGCTATGGCTACACCTTC; CDR3: CASSESLSTGGGYGYTF
J: TRBJ2-1; V: TRBV27; size: -; D: -; DNA: TGTGCCAGCAGTTTATACAATGAGCAGTTCTTC; CDR3: CASSLYNEQFF
J: TRBJ2-5; V: TRBV7-2; size: -; D: -; DNA: TGTGCCAGCAGCATTACAGAGACCCAGTACTTC; CDR3: CASSITETQYF
J: TRBJ1-1; V: TRBV18; size: -; D: -; DNA: TGTGCCAGCTCACCACCGCAGGGCCCTTTCAGCACTGAAGCTTTCTTT; CDR3: CASSPPQGPFSTEAFF
J: TRBJ1-4; V: TRBV18; size: -; D: -; DNA: TGTGCCAGCTCACCAGGGACTAATGAAAAACTGTTTTTT; CDR3: CASSPGTNEKLFF
J: TRBJ1-6; V: TRBV20-1; size: few; D: -; DNA: TGCAGTGCTACCCGAGCCAATTCACCCCTCCACTTT; CDR3: CSATRANSPLHF
J: TRBJ1-1; V: TRBV5-1; size: -; D: -; DNA: TGCGCCAGCAGCTTGGTAGGGGAGTCTGAAGCTTTCTTT; CDR3: CASSLVGESEAFF
J: TRBJ2-1; V: TRBV24-1; size: -; D: -; DNA: TGTGCCACCAGTGATCCTAGTCGTCGACAGGCAAACAATGAGCAGTTCTTC; CDR3: CATSDPSRRQANNEQFF
J: TRBJ2-3; V: TRBV7-9; size: -; D: -; DNA: TGTGCCGGTACCGGGACGGTCAGCACAGATACGCAGTATTTT; CDR3: CAGTGTVSTDTQYF
J: TRBJ2-3; V: TRBV29-1; size: -; D: -; DNA: TGCAGCGTTGGGCAGGGAGGTAGGACAGATACGCAGTATTTT; CDR3: CSVGQGGRTDTQYF
J: TRBJ2-7; V: TRBV5-1; size: -; D: -; DNA: TGCGCCAGCAGCTCCTCTGGGGTCTGGGAGCAGTACTTC; CDR3: CASSSSGVWEQYF
J: TRBJ2-1; V: TRBV5-1; size: -; D: TRBD1; DNA: TGCGCCAGCAGCTTGGGTCGACCAGGGGGCAATGAGCAGTTCTTC; CDR3: CASSLGRPGGNEQFF
J: TRBJ1-2; V: TRBV30; size: -; D: -; DNA: TGTGCCTGGAGTCAGGCAGCCCACGATGGCTACACCTTC; CDR3: CAWSQAAHDGYTF
J: TRBJ2-5; V: TRBV28; size: -; D: -; DNA: TGTGCCAGCAGTTTATGGAGAATAGGACGCCAAGAGACCCAGTACTTC; CDR3: CASSLWRIGRQETQYF
J: TRBJ2-1; V: TRBV30; size: -; D: -; DNA: TGTGCCTGGAGCCACTCAGATTCCCTAGCTGCAGGCCACAATGAGCAGTTCTTC; CDR3: CAWSHSDSLAAGHNEQFF
J: TRBJ2-5; V: TRBV29-1; size: -; D: -; DNA: TGCAGCGTTGAGGAGGGGGCCCCAACCTTCCAAGAGACCCAGTACTTC; CDR3: CSVEEGAPTFQETQYF
J: TRBJ2-3; V: TRBV6-5; size: -; D: -; DNA: TGTGCCAGCAGGAGGGGCACAGATACGCAGTATTTT; CDR3: CASRRGTDTQYF
J: TRBJ2-5; V: TRBV12-3/TRBV12-4; size: -; D: -; DNA: TGTGCCAGCAGTGCCCGGCCCCCCGAGACCCAGTACTTC; CDR3: CASSARPPETQYF
J: TRBJ1-5; V: TRBV6-6; size: once; D: -; DNA: TGTGCCTCTAAGGGGGAATGGGGCAATCAGCCCCAGCATTTT; CDR3: CASKGEWGNQPQHF
J: TRBJ2-3; V: TRBV12-3/TRBV12-4; size: -; D: -; DNA: TGTGCCAGCAGAAAACAGGGGGGGCTCCTCACAGATACGCAGTATTTT; CDR3: CASRKQGGLLTDTQYF
J: TRBJ2-1; V: TRBV30; size: -; D: TRBD2; DNA: TGTGCCTGGACCTTAGGGGTAGCGGGGGGCCCCGCGTTCTTC; CDR3: CAWTLGVAGGPAFF
J: TRBJ1-1; V: TRBV30; size: -; D: TRBD1; DNA: TGTGCCTGGAGCCATCCGGGACAGGGCGATGAAGCTTTCTTT; CDR3: CAWSHPGQGDEAFF
J: TRBJ1-2; V: TRBV29-1; size: -; D: TRBD1; DNA: TGCAGCGTTGGTCAGGGGGCGTCTGGCTACACCTTC; CDR3: CSVGQGASGYTF
J: TRBJ2-1; V: TRBV24-1; size: -; D: -; DNA: TGTGCCACCGGACCTCCGGGACACTCCTACAATGAGCAGTTCTTC; CDR3: CATGPPGHSYNEQFF
J: TRBJ1-5; V: TRBV7-6; size: -; D: -; DNA: TGTGCCAGCAGCTCGGGGGCAGGGAATCAGCCCCAGCATTTT; CDR3: CASSSGAGNQPQHF
J: TRBJ2-5; V: TRBV3-1; size: -; D: TRBD1; DNA: TGTGCCAGCACCCAGGGGACAGGGAAATCTGCAGAGACCCAGTACTTC; CDR3: CASTQGTGKSAETQYF
J: TRBJ1-1; V: TRBV20-1; size: -; D: -; DNA: TGCAGTGCTAGCGACCCCGCAGGGCGTATGAAAGCTTTCTTT; CDR3: CSASDPAGRMKAFF
J: TRBJ1-1; V: TRBV28; size: -; D: TRBD1; DNA: TGTGCCAGCAGTTTAGGCAGGGGGGTGAACACTGAAGCTTTCTTT; CDR3: CASSLGRGVNTEAFF
J: TRBJ1-2; V: TRBV7-9; size: -; D: TRBD1; DNA: TGTGCCAGCAGCCAGCAGGGGGACAGGGACTATGGCTACACCTTC; CDR3: CASSQQGDRDYGYTF
J: TRBJ1-5; V: TRBV5-6; size: -; D: TRBD1; DNA: TGTGCCAGCAGCCTGGGGGACAGACTCTATCAGCCCCAGCATTTT; CDR3: CASSLGDRLYQPQHF
J: TRBJ2-3; V: TRBV20-1; size: -; D: TRBD2; DNA: TGCAGTGCTAGAGCTAGCGGGGGGGCGTGGGATACGCAGTATTTT; CDR3: CSARASGGAWDTQYF
J: TRBJ2-5; V: TRBV11-2; size: -; D: -; DNA: TGTGCCAGCAGCTCTCCCTACCAAGAGACCCAGTACTTC; CDR3: CASSSPYQETQYF
J: TRBJ2-1; V: TRBV6-4; size: -; D: TRBD2; DNA: TGTGCCAGCAGTCGGACTAGCGGAACAAACAATGAGCAGTTCTTC; CDR3: CASSRTSGTNNEQFF
J: TRBJ2-5; V: TRBV12-3/TRBV12-4; size: -; D: TRBD2; DNA: TGTGCCAGCAGTCCCCCCGGGACTAGACAAGAGACCCAGTACTTC; CDR3: CASSPPGTRQETQYF
J: TRBJ2-4; V: TRBV12-3/TRBV12-4; size: -; D: -; DNA: TGTGCCAGCAGTTTAGCGTCGTCAAACATTCAGTACTTC; CDR3: CASSLASSNIQYF
J: TRBJ2-1; V: TRBV20-1; size: -; D: -; DNA: TGCAGTGCTGGACAGAATGACAATGAGCAGTTCTTC; CDR3: CSAGQNDNEQFF
J: TRBJ1-2; V: TRBV5-1; size: -; D: -; DNA: TGCGCCAGCAGCCCGGACGGGGTTGGTGGCTACACCTTC; CDR3: CASSPDGVGGYTF
J: TRBJ2-7; V: TRBV29-1; size: few; D: -; DNA: TGCAGCGTTGAAATAGAGAGCTCCTACGAGCAGTACTTC; CDR3: CSVEIESSYEQYF
J: TRBJ1-6; V: TRBV30; size: -; D: -; DNA: TGTGCCTGGAGTGTAGCCTTTTCGGATTCACCCCTCCACTTT; CDR3: CAWSVAFSDSPLHF
J: TRBJ2-4; V: TRBV20-1; size: -; D: -; DNA: TGCAGTGCTAGAGATACGGGCTATCGCATTCAGTACTTC; CDR3: CSARDTGYRIQYF
J: TRBJ1-4; V: TRBV12-1; size: -; D: -; DNA: TGTGCCAGCAGCTTTTACCGTGGCGTAGGGGTTGGAGAAAAACTGTTTTTT; CDR3: CASSFYRGVGVGEKLFF
J: TRBJ1-5; V: TRBV5-6; size: -; D: -; DNA: TGTGCCAGCAGCTATCAGGCTCGGGGGTCTAGCAATCAGCCCCAGCATTTT; CDR3: CASSYQARGSSNQPQHF
J: TRBJ1-1; V: TRBV12-3/TRBV12-4; size: -; D: TRBD1; DNA: TGTGCCAGCAGTTCTCAGGACAGGGTTGTTGGAGGGGCTGAAGCTTTCTTT; CDR3: CASSSQDRVVGGAEAFF
J: TRBJ2-1; V: TRBV30; size: -; D: -; DNA: TGTGCCTGGAGTGTACTCGTTACTAGAGGGCAGTTCTTC; CDR3: CAWSVLVTRGQFF
J: TRBJ2-1; V: TRBV4-3; size: once; D: -; DNA: TGCGCCAGCAGCAAAGACGGGAGTTTGAATGAGCAGTTCTTC; CDR3: CASSKDGSLNEQFF
J: TRBJ2-2; V: TRBV20-1; size: once; D: -; DNA: TGCAGTGCTGAAGGGGGGGCGAACACCGGGGAGCTGTTTTTT; CDR3: CSAEGGANTGELFF
J: TRBJ1-5; V: TRBV28; size: -; D: -; DNA: TGTGCCAGCAGTGAGAGCGGCAGGGGCAATCAGCCCCAGCATTTT; CDR3: CASSESGRGNQPQHF
J: TRBJ2-4; V: TRBV3-1; size: -; D: TRBD2; DNA: TGTGCCAGCAGCTCACCTCCGACTAGCGGGGAACTTACGGTCATTCAGTACTTC; CDR3: CASSSPPTSGELTVIQYF
J: TRBJ2-6; V: TRBV4-1; size: -; D: -; DNA: TGCGCCAGCAGCCCCGAAGGGGGGGCTGGGGCCAACGTCCTGACTTTC; CDR3: CASSPEGGAGANVLTF
J: TRBJ2-1; V: TRBV5-6; size: -; D: -; DNA: TGTGCCAGTTGGTACAGCGGCAATGAGCAGTTCTTC; CDR3: CASWYSGNEQFF
J: TRBJ1-6; V: TRBV28; size: -; D: TRBD1; DNA: TGTGCCAGCAGTTTATTTGGGGACAGGAATTCACCCCTCCACTTT; CDR3: CASSLFGDRNSPLHF